The 12 T cell receptor beta chains below all came from one sample that was sequenced in a study of cytomegalovirus exposure and HLA in healthy donors. This PCR relied on a set of 60 Vbeta primers and 13 Jbeta primers. Libraries were prepared by immunoSEQ multiplex PCR; TCRdb keeps only in-frame clonotypes and omits some of them. This table has about 110,000 clones, around 73% appearing once. The specimen was PBMCs. All receptors come from a man aged 35 to 55 in good health and CMV-seronegative.

This clone has a handful of counts. The chain is built from TRBV5-4 and TRBJ1-2, with 7 bases that match TRBD1. This CDR3 has 15 amino acids. Looked up from germline, CDR1 is SGHNT and CDR2 is YYREEE (reference sequence). V lost 6 bases, J lost 0 bases, and 8 bases stayed unmatched. This CDR3 is CASIEGGPANYGYTF. The CDR3, as DNA: TGTGCCAGCATCGAAGGGGGCCCAGCTAACTATGGCTACACCTTC.

The rearrangement uses TRBV5-8 and TRBJ2-1; 10 bases are a match to TRBD2. The CDR3 loop spans 15 amino acids. Germline CDR1 SGHTS, CDR2 YDEGEE. V was pared by 1 base and J by 5 bases, with 3 bases of the junction left unmatched. CDR3 amino acids: CASSLLSGGNNEQFF. CDR3 nucleotide sequence: TGTGCCAGCAGCTTGCTTAGCGGGGGGAACAATGAGCAGTTCTTC.

The chain recombines TRBV5-3 with TRBJ1-4; no reliable D call. TRBV5-3 is sorted into the ORF group, with uncertain function. The CDR3 loop spans 17 amino acids. Trimming removed 7 bases at V and 0 bases at J, with 19 bases between. The CDR3 bases are TGTGCCAGACCTACGTCGGCGGAATTTTCAACTAATGAAAAACTGTTTTTT. It translates to CARPTSAEFSTNEKLFF.

The gene calls are TRBV4-2 and TRBJ2-1; 11 nucleotides line up with TRBD2. V trimming: 1 base; J trimming: 9 bases; junction bases outside the gene matches: 8. The CDR3 consists of 16 residues. Germline CDR1 is LGHNA and CDR2 is YNFKEQ. CDR3 in DNA: TGTGCCAGCAGCCAAGTGATAGCGGGGGGGCGTAGTGAGCAGTTCTTC. As protein: CASSQVIAGGRSEQFF.

This clone was observed a single time. The chain carries TRBV4-2 and TRBJ2-5; 9 nucleotides line up with TRBD2. J lost 5 bases, V lost 1 base, and 8 bases had no gene match. The CDR3 has 16 residues. Germline CDR1 is LGHNA and CDR2 is YNFKEQ. The CDR3 region has the DNA TGTGCCAGCAGCCAAGTTTCAGCGGGGGGTGTGGAGACCCAGTACTTC. Translated: CASSQVSAGGVETQYF.

The V gene is TRBV27, the J gene TRBJ2-7; 9 bases line up with TRBD1. The CDR3 extends over 15 amino acids. V shed 2 bases and J 7 bases; nucleotides not matched to a gene: 9. Germline V gene lookup returns CDR1 MNHEY and CDR2 SMNVEV (reference sequence). CDR3 bases: TGTGCCAGCAGTTTAGGGGACAGGGTTCCAAGGGAGCAGTACTTC. Its protein product is CASSLGDRVPREQYF.

This sequence joins TRBV29-1 and TRBJ2-3; D uncertain. Germline CDR1 reads SQVTM; CDR2 reads ANQGSEA. V was pared by 4 bases and J by 2 bases, with 10 bases between. The CDR3 covers 13 residues. CDR3 region: CSVVSRYTDTQYF. In DNA form, the CDR3 reads TGCAGCGTTGTTAGCCGGTACACAGATACGCAGTATTTT.

The chain links TRBV14 to TRBJ2-3, with 14 positions matching TRBD2. V shed 0 bases, J shed 2 bases, and the junction held 13 bases outside the gene matches. In germline, CDR1 is SGHDN, CDR2 FVKESK. This CDR3 spans 21 amino acids. CDR3 DNA sequence: TGTGCCAGCAGCCAAGAAATGTGGCCTCGGGGACTAGCGGGGGTCACAGATACGCAGTATTTT. Protein: CASSQEMWPRGLAGVTDTQYF. Full variable domain (missing parts from reference TRBV14 and TRBJ2-3): EAGVTQFPSHSVIEKGQTVTLRCDPISGHDNLYWYRRVMGKEIKFLLHFVKESKQDESGMPNNRFLAERTGGTYSTLKVQPAELEDSGVYFCASSQEMWPRGLAGVTDTQYFGPGTRLTVL.

This clone came up once. V usage is TRBV28 and J usage is TRBJ1-1; no clear D. V was pared by 5 bases and J by 4 bases, with 17 bases between. Germline values: CDR1 MDHEN, CDR2 SYDVKM. The CDR3 is 15 amino acids. This CDR3 reads CASSPRGSRTTEAFF. CDR3 nucleotide sequence: TGTGCCAGCAGTCCGCGAGGTAGCCGCACCACTGAAGCTTTCTTT.

The chain is built from TRBV5-1 and TRBJ2-2, with a weak D call TRBD2 (6 bases). The germline V gene encodes CDR1 SGHRS and CDR2 YFSETQ. V shed 2 bases and J shed 2 bases, with 10 bases lying between them. The CDR3 loop spans 15 amino acids. CDR3 nucleotides: TGCGCCAGCAGCTTTTGGGACTCTAACACCGGGGAGCTGTTTTTT. It translates to CASSFWDSNTGELFF.

This clone was recorded once. In DNA form, the CDR3 reads TGTGCCAGCAGCGTAGCAGGGGGCGACAATCAGCCCCAGCATTTT. Amino acid sequence: CASSVAGGDNQPQHF. V and J are TRBV9 and TRBJ1-5; TRBD1 aligns across 8 bases. The CDR3 has 15 amino acids. V dropped 0 bases and J dropped 3; count of bases not matched to a gene: 2. The germline V gene has CDR1 SGDLS and CDR2 YYNGEE.

The chain carries TRBV5-1 and TRBJ1-1; D gene uncertain. Trimming removed 7 bases at V and 5 bases at J, with 21 bases between. The length of the CDR3 is 15 residues. Germline V CDR1 and CDR2: SGHRS, YFSETQ. CDR3 bases: TGCGCCAGCTCGGCGAGGGAGGTGATGGGGACTGAAGCTTTCTTT. As protein: CASSAREVMGTEAFF.